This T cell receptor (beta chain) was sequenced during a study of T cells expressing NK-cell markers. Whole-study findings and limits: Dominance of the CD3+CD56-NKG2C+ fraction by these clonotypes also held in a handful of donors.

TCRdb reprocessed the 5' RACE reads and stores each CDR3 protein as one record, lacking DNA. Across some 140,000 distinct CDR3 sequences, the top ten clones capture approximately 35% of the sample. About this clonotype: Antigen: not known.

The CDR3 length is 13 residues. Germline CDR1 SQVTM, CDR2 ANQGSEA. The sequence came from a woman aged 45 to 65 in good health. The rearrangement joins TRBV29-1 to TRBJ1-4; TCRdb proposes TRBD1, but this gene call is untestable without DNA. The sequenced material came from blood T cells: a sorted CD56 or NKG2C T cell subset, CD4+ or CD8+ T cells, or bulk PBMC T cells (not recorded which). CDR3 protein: CSAAQGDNEKLFF.